The clone carrying this T cell receptor (beta chain) was seen more than once but under ten times. Antigen unknown. These data come from a study of T-cell memory formation after mild COVID-19. Overall study findings and caveats: Second-wave clones with a day 37 peak had unconfirmed SARS-CoV-2 specificity. Contracting CD4+ clones sat mainly in CM and EM; CD8+ in EMRA.

A 5'RACE reaction primed in the constant segment made cDNA libraries of TCR alpha and TCR beta, and these carried sample barcodes and UMIs. TCRdb redid the calling of the 5' RACE reads with MiXCR, one entry per CDR3 protein. The table shows 550,000 to 600,000 distinct CDR3 sequences, with about a fifth occurring only once. Unmatched junction bases numbered 5, after V lost 3 bases and J lost 2 bases. This CDR3 contains 15 residues. Germline-derived CDR1 and CDR2 are SGHRS and YFSETQ. The clonotype comes from an adult woman who had mild COVID-19 (a few samples of this study predate the infection). Cell type and time point are not known. Sequencing was performed on PBMCs or a T cell subset sorted from them (not recorded which). J is TRBJ2-7 and V is TRBV5-1; TRBD2 aligns across 10 bases. CDR3 protein: CASSSTSGTTYEQYF. In DNA form, the CDR3 reads TGCGCCAGCAGCTCTACTAGCGGGACCACCTACGAGCAGTACTTC.